The 22 T cell receptor beta chains given below trace back to one sample, sequenced in a study of blood T cell repertoires in COVID-19. Here immunoSEQ multiplex PCR was the method, and the copy in TCRdb shows in-frame clones only, minus some. Of about 140,000 clones in the sample, 85% to 90% were seen once. The sample consisted of peripheral blood. Source of these receptors: a woman older than 75 with acute or convalescent COVID-19.

The chain recombines TRBV18 with TRBJ1-6; 9 nucleotides align to TRBD1. The V gene end was trimmed by 2 bases and the J gene end by 5 bases; junction bases not matched to a gene: 1. Germline V CDR1 and CDR2: KGHSH, LQKENI. The CDR3 has 15 residues. The CDR3 loop is CASSPRQGDNSPLHF. DNA for the CDR3: TGTGCCAGCTCACCAAGACAGGGGGATAATTCACCCCTCCACTTT.

This chain joins TRBV19 and TRBJ2-5; D remains ambiguous. The CDR3 length is 14 residues. The V gene's germline CDR1 is LNHDA and CDR2 SQIVND (reference sequence). Trimming removed 1 base at V and 4 bases at J, with 10 bases between. The CDR3 loop is CASSIGTYRETQYF. CDR3 in DNA: TGTGCCAGTAGTATAGGAACCTATAGAGAGACCCAGTACTTC.

This chain connects TRBV27 to TRBJ1-2, with 9 bases lining up with TRBD1. V was pared by 6 bases and J by 8 bases, with 13 bases of the junction left unmatched. The CDR3 length is 15 residues. CDR1 is MNHEY and CDR2 is SMNVEV in the germline V gene (reference sequence). This CDR3 is CASRGETGGFSGYTF. The DNA for the CDR3 is TGTGCCAGCAGAGGGGAAACAGGGGGCTTTAGCGGCTACACCTTC.

The V and J genes are TRBV6-5 and TRBJ2-7; possibly TRBD1 for D (6 bases). Trimming cost V 4 bases and J 4 bases, with 20 bases left between them. Germline CDR1 reads MNHEY; CDR2 reads SVGAGI. The CDR3 has 16 residues. CDR3 residues: CASSLTGHWGNYEQYF. The CDR3 DNA sequence: TGTGCCAGCAGTTTGACAGGCCACTGGGGGAATTACGAGCAGTACTTC.

This chain joins TRBV28 and TRBJ2-1, with 7 positions matching TRBD1. The length of the CDR3 is 15 residues. The trim removed 5 bases at V and 6 bases at J, leaving 10 bases unmatched. The germline gives CDR1 MDHEN, CDR2 SYDVKM. The CDR3 protein is CASSGHRGKFNEQFF. The CDR3 nucleotides are TGTGCCAGCAGTGGACACAGGGGTAAATTCAATGAGCAGTTCTTC.

The chain combines TRBV5-4 with TRBJ1-2; D call uncertain. CDR1 and CDR2 (germline): SGHNT, YYREEE (reference sequence). The ends were cut back, 1 base at V and 8 bases at J, with 15 bases in the middle. CDR3 length equals 14 residues. The chain's CDR3 is CASSLPERMGGYTF. CDR3 DNA sequence: TGTGCCAGCAGCTTGCCCGAAAGGATGGGCGGCTACACCTTC.

The genes are TRBV11-2 and TRBJ1-3; 7 bases are a match to TRBD1. V gave up 5 bases and J gave up 0 bases; unmatched junction bases: 13. Germline CDR1 SGHAT, CDR2 FQNNGV. The CDR3 is 18 residues long. The CDR3 sequence is CASSLRQGGSPSGNTIYF. As DNA, the CDR3 is TGTGCCAGCAGCCTACGACAGGGAGGAAGTCCCTCTGGAAACACCATATATTTT.

The chain is built from TRBV5-4 and TRBJ1-2, with D tentatively TRBD1 (6 bases). The germline CDR1 and CDR2 sequences are SGHNT and YYREEE (reference sequence). V lost 4 bases and J 0 bases, leaving 10 bases between the germline ends. CDR3 length equals 14 residues. The CDR3 loop is CASSPDRTNYGYTF. The CDR3 DNA reads TGTGCCAGCAGCCCAGACAGGACTAACTATGGCTACACCTTC.

The V gene is TRBV19, the J gene TRBJ2-7; 9 nucleotides line up with TRBD1. V lost 3 bases to trimming and J lost 1 base; unmatched junction nucleotides: 4. The CDR3 loop spans 15 amino acids. Per germline, CDR1 LNHDA and CDR2 SQIVND (reference sequence). The CDR3 spells CASSITGTGSYEQYF. As DNA, the CDR3 is TGTGCCAGTAGTATCACCGGGACAGGGTCCTACGAGCAGTACTTC.

The chain employs TRBV5-1 and TRBJ1-1, with 9 bases fitting TRBD1. V dropped 4 bases and J dropped 4; count of bases not matched to a gene: 8. The CDR3 is 15 residues long. The V gene's germline CDR1 is SGHRS and CDR2 YFSETQ. The CDR3: CASSIGTGQRTEAFF. The CDR3 bases are TGCGCCAGCAGCATCGGGACAGGGCAGCGCACTGAAGCTTTCTTT.

This sequence joins TRBV6-5 and TRBJ1-2; 8 positions match TRBD1. This CDR3 is 14 amino acids long. After removal of 6 bases from V and 4 bases from J, the junction contained 7 bases not matched to a gene. Germline V gene data show CDR1 as MNHEY and CDR2 as SVGAGI. DNA for the CDR3: TGTGCCAGCAGCGCTGGACAGGGCGGCTATGGCTACACCTTC. It codes for CASSAGQGGYGYTF.

The rearrangement joins TRBV11-2 to TRBJ2-5, with 11 bases fitting TRBD2. The V segment lost 3 bases and the J segment 2 bases; nucleotides outside the gene matches: 11. Germline assignment: CDR1 SGHAT and CDR2 FQNNGV. This CDR3 contains 18 residues. CDR3 sequence (DNA): TGTGCCAGCAGCTTGGGGAGGCTAGCGGGGGGTTATCAAGAGACCCAGTACTTC. This encodes CASSLGRLAGGYQETQYF.

The chain uses TRBV7-3 and TRBJ2-1; 14 bases fit TRBD2. CDR3 length equals 18 residues. Trimming removed 5 bases from V and 5 bases from J; junction bases left unmatched: 11. From germline, CDR1 is SGHTA and CDR2 FQGTGA. The CDR3 protein is CASSPRLAGGLSDNEQFF. DNA of the CDR3: TGTGCCAGCAGCCCCCGACTAGCGGGGGGGCTGAGCGACAATGAGCAGTTCTTC.

This clone turned up a few times. The chain employs TRBV7-6 and TRBJ1-6; TRBD1 matches at 7 bases. This CDR3 is built from 15 residues. V was pared by 1 base and J by 7 bases, with 4 bases of the junction left unmatched. CDR1 and CDR2 (germline): SGHVS, FNYEAQ. The DNA for the CDR3 is TGTGCCAGCAGCTTAGGGGTGACAGGGAATTCACCCCTCCACTTT. Amino acids: CASSLGVTGNSPLHF.

This chain uses TRBV7-2 with TRBJ1-1; 8 bases map to TRBD1. The junction had 2 bases not matched to a gene; V was cut back by 4 bases and J by 1 base. The CDR3 is made up of 14 amino acids. Germline CDR1 is SGHTA and CDR2 is FQGNSA. The CDR3 DNA sequence: TGTGCCAGCAGCTCCAGGGGGCCGAACACTGAAGCTTTCTTT. As protein: CASSSRGPNTEAFF. Based on the CDR3 plus reference TRBV7-2 and TRBJ1-1, the full variable domain is GAGVSQSPSNKVTEKGKDVELRCDPISGHTALYWYRQSLGQGLEFLIYFQGNSAPDKSGLPSDRFSAERTGGSVSTLTIQRTQQEDSAVYLCASSSRGPNTEAFFGQGTRLTVV.

The chain has TRBV4-1 and TRBJ2-7; possible D gene TRBD1, 5 bases. Germline assignment: CDR1 MGHRA and CDR2 YSYEKL. This CDR3 region has 11 residues. Trimming took off 6 bases at V and 6 bases at J, with 9 bases between the two ends. In DNA, the CDR3 is TGCGCCAGCAGTCTTGACAGCGAGCAGTACTTC. Residues: CASSLDSEQYF.

This rearrangement joins TRBV4-1 to TRBJ2-3; D uncertain. CDR3 size: 15 residues. The V gene's germline CDR1 is MGHRA and CDR2 YSYEKL. V lost 1 base to trimming and J lost 0 bases, with 8 bases between them. DNA for the CDR3: TGCGCCAGCAGCCAAGTCGAGTCTAGCACAGATACGCAGTATTTT. Translating it yields CASSQVESSTDTQYF.

The V call is TRBV2, the J call TRBJ1-6; TRBD1 aligns across 7 bases. Germline trimming cut 5 bases from V and 8 bases from J; bases unmatched to any gene: 6. The CDR3 contains 14 residues. Germline V CDR1 and CDR2: SNHLY, FYNNEI. Written as DNA, the CDR3 is TGTGCCAGCAGTATCAGGGGGGTGGATTCACCCCTCCACTTT. Translated: CASSIRGVDSPLHF.

In DNA form, the CDR3 reads TGTGCCAGCAGCTTGGGAGCAACGAGGGAGCAGTACTTC. Encoded protein: CASSLGATREQYF. This chain connects TRBV5-6 to TRBJ2-7, with no clear D. Germline lookup yields CDR1 SGHDT and CDR2 YYEEEE. The V gene lost 0 bases and the J gene lost 7 bases, with 11 bases spanning the gap. The CDR3 extends over 13 amino acids. Full variable domain (missing parts from reference TRBV5-6 and TRBJ2-7): DAGVTQSPTHLIKTRGQQVTLRCSPKSGHDTVSWYQQALGQGPQFIFQYYEEEERQRGNFPDRFSGHQFPNYSSELNVNALLLGDSALYLCASSLGATREQYFGPGTRLTVT.

The gene calls are TRBV5-1 and TRBJ1-2; D unclear. The CDR3 is made up of 14 amino acids. Germline CDR1 and CDR2: SGHRS and YFSETQ. Deletions cut 0 bases from V and 0 bases from J, with 6 bases between. CDR3 sequence: CASSLDSPNYGYTF. The CDR3 bases are TGCGCCAGCAGCTTGGATTCTCCTAACTATGGCTACACCTTC.

Here the CDR3 reads CASSLASGNTIYF. As DNA, the CDR3 is TGTGCCAGCAGCCTGGCTTCTGGAAACACCATATATTTT. This sequence joins TRBV3-1 (or the pseudogene TRBV3-2) and TRBJ1-3; D not resolved. The CDR3 contains 13 residues. The V end was cut by 4 bases, the J end by 1 base, with 5 bases between. CDR1 and CDR2 from the germline V gene are LGHDT and YNNKEL (reference sequence).

The rearrangement joins TRBV20-1 to TRBJ1-5; D is uncertain. The length of the CDR3 is 14 residues. Deletions cut 3 bases from V and 7 bases from J, with 16 bases between. Per germline, CDR1 DFQATT and CDR2 SNEGSKA (reference sequence). In DNA, the CDR3 is TGCAGTGCTAGTGAATCACCCTTTCGGCAGCCCCAGCATTTT. Translating gives CSASESPFRQPQHF.